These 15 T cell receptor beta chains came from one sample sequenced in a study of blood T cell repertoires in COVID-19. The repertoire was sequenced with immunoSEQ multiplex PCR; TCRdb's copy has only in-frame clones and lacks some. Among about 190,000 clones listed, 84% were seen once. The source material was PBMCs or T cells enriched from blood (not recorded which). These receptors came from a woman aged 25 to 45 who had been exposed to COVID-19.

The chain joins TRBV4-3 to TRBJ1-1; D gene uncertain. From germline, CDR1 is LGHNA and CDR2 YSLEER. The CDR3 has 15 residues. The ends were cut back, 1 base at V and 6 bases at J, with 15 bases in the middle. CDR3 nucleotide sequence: TGCGCCAGCAGCCAAGCGAGGGTGAACGGTGCTGAAGCTTTCTTT. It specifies CASSQARVNGAEAFF.

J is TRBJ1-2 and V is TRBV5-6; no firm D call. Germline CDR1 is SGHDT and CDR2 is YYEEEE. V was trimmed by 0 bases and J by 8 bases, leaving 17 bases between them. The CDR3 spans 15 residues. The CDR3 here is CASSLAGEASRGYTF. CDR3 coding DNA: TGTGCCAGCAGCTTGGCCGGGGAGGCTTCGAGAGGCTACACCTTC.

In DNA, the CDR3 is TGTGCCAGCAGCCCACGAAAAGGACAGGGTAACACTGAAGCTTTCTTT. It specifies CASSPRKGQGNTEAFF. The rearrangement links TRBV7-2 to TRBJ1-1, with 8 nucleotides matching TRBD1. In germline, CDR1 is SGHTA, CDR2 FQGNSA. The junction had 10 bases not matched to a gene; V was cut back by 5 bases and J by 2 bases. The CDR3 has 16 amino acids. The full variable domain, in which reference TRBV7-2 and TRBJ1-1 provide the parts outside the CDR3, is GAGVSQSPSNKVTEKGKDVELRCDPISGHTALYWYRQSLGQGLEFLIYFQGNSAPDKSGLPSDRFSAERTGGSVSTLTIQRTQQEDSAVYLCASSPRKGQGNTEAFFGQGTRLTVV.

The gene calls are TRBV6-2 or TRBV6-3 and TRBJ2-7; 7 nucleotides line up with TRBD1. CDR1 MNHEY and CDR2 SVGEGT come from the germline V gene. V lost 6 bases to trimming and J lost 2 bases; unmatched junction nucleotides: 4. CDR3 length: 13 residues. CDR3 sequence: CASSVGTAYEQYF. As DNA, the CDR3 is TGTGCCAGCAGCGTCGGGACAGCCTACGAGCAGTACTTC.

CDR3 coding DNA: TGTGCCAGCAGCGTAGAAACATCGAACACCGGGGAGCTGTTTTTT. It encodes CASSVETSNTGELFF. V gene TRBV9 combines with J gene TRBJ2-2; D remains ambiguous. V shed 0 bases and J shed 0 bases, with 6 bases lying between them. The CDR3 has 15 amino acids. Germline loops: CDR1 SGDLS, CDR2 YYNGEE.

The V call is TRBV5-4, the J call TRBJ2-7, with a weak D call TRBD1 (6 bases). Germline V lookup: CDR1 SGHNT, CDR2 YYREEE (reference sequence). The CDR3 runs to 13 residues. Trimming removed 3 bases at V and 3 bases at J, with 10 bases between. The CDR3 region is CASSYRASYEQYF. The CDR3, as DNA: TGTGCCAGCAGCTACAGGGCCAGCTACGAGCAGTACTTC.

CDR3 in amino acids: CASSRSTGYNYGYTF. The CDR3 DNA follows: TGTGCCAGCAGCCGTTCAACAGGGTACAACTATGGCTACACCTTC. The chain couples TRBV4-2 to TRBJ1-2; maybe TRBD1 (6 bases). The germline V gene encodes CDR1 LGHNA and CDR2 YNFKEQ. This CDR3 is 15 amino acids long. Deletions cut 4 bases from V and 2 bases from J, with 14 bases between.

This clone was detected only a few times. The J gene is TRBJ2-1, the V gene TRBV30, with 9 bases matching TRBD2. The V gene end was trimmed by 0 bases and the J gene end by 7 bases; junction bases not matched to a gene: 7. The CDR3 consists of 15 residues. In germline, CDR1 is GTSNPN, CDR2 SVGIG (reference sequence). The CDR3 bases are TGTGCCTGGAGTGTACGGCTAGCGGGGTTTAATGAGCAGTTCTTC. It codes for CAWSVRLAGFNEQFF.

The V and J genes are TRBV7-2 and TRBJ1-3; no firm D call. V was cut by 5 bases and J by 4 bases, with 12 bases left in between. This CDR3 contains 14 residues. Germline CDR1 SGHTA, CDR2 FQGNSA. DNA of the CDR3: TGTGCCAGCAGCCCCACGGGGTTGGGAAACACCATATATTTT. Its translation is CASSPTGLGNTIYF. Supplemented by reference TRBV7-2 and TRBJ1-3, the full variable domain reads GAGVSQSPSNKVTEKGKDVELRCDPISGHTALYWYRQSLGQGLEFLIYFQGNSAPDKSGLPSDRFSAERTGGSVSTLTIQRTQQEDSAVYLCASSPTGLGNTIYFGEGSWLTVV.

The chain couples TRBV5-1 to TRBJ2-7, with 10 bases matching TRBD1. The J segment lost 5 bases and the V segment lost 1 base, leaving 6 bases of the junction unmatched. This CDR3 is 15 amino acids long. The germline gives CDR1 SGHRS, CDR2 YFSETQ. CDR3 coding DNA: TGCGCCAGCAGCTTGTTAGGGGACAGGGGTCACGAGCAGTACTTC. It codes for CASSLLGDRGHEQYF.

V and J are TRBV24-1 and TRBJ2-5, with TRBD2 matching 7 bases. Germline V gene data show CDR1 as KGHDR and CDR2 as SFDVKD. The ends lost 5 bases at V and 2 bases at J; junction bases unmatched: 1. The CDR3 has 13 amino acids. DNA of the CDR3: TGTGCCACCAGTGCGGGGGGACAAGAGACCCAGTACTTC. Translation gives CATSAGGQETQYF.

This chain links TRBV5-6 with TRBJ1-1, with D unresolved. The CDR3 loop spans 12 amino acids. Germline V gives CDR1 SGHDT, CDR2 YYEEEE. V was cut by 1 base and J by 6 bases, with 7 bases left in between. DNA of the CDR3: TGTGCCAGCAGCTTGTGGGAGTCTGAAGCTTTCTTT. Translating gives CASSLWESEAFF.

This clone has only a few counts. In DNA form, the CDR3 reads TGCGCCAGCAGCCAAGAAGGACAGGGGTCATTCACAGATACGCAGTATTTT. Translated: CASSQEGQGSFTDTQYF. The chain employs TRBV4-1 and TRBJ2-3; 9 bases map to TRBD1. CDR1 is MGHRA, CDR2 YSYEKL, per germline. This CDR3 spans 17 amino acids. V lost 0 bases, J lost 2 bases, and 6 bases stayed unmatched.

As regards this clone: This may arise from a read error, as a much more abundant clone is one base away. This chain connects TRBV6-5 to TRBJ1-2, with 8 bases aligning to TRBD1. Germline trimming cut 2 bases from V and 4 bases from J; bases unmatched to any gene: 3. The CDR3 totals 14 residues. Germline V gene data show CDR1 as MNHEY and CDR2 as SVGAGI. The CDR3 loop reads CASSYGQGAYGYTF. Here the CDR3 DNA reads TGTGCCAGCAGTTACGGGCAGGGGGCCTATGGCTACACCTTC.

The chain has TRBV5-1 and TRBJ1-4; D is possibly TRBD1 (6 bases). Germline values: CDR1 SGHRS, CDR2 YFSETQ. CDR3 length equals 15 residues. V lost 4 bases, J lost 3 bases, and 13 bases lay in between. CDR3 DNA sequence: TGCGCCAGCAGCGATCAGGGGTTGTCTAATGAAAAACTGTTTTTT. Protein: CASSDQGLSNEKLFF. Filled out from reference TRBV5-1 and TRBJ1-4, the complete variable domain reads KAGVTQTPRYLIKTRGQQVTLSCSPISGHRSVSWYQQTPGQGLQFLFEYFSETQRNKGNFPGRFSGRQFSNSRSEMNVSTLELGDSALYLCASSDQGLSNEKLFFGSGTQLSVL.